A single sample gave rise to the 21 T cell receptor beta chains below, sequenced in a study of blood T cell repertoires in COVID-19. The data were produced by immunoSEQ multiplex PCR, yet TCRdb's version contains in-frame clones alone and is incomplete. The data hold around 180,000 clones, with more than 75% observed a single time. The specimen was peripheral blood. These receptor sequences come from a man aged 35 to 55 with active or convalescent COVID-19.

This rearrangement joins TRBV14 to TRBJ1-1; D is unresolved. The V and J ends lost 4 bases and 6 bases respectively, with 12 bases between them. Per the germline V gene, CDR1 is SGHDN and CDR2 is FVKESK. The CDR3 runs to 13 residues. CDR3 region: CASSLTRGAEAFF. CDR3 in DNA: TGTGCCAGCAGCCTGACCCGCGGAGCTGAAGCTTTCTTT.

The rearrangement joins TRBV19 to TRBJ1-5, with TRBD1 as a possible D gene (6 bases). This CDR3 has 15 residues. Deletions cut 8 bases from V and 0 bases from J, with 14 bases between. Germline values: CDR1 LNHDA, CDR2 SQIVND (reference sequence). For the CDR3, the DNA is TGTGCCAGTTCCCCCGGGACAAATAGCAATCAGCCCCAGCATTTT. It yields the protein CASSPGTNSNQPQHF.

The rearrangement links TRBV7-2 to TRBJ2-1, with 8 bases that match TRBD1. Trimming took 5 bases from V and 7 from J; bases not matched to a gene: 7. The CDR3 length is 14 residues. Germline V lookup: CDR1 SGHTA, CDR2 FQGNSA. The CDR3 nucleotides read TGTGCCAGCAGCCGTCAGGGGGCATTAAATGAGCAGTTCTTC. Encoded protein: CASSRQGALNEQFF.

Here the CDR3 DNA reads TGTGCCAGCAGTTTATCTGGCTCTTGGGGCTACACCTTC. Amino acid sequence: CASSLSGSWGYTF. The chain uses TRBV27 and TRBJ1-2; D is unresolved. Trimming shortened V by 0 bases and J by 8 bases, and 10 bases separated the two germline ends. CDR1 and CDR2 from the germline V gene are MNHEY and SMNVEV (reference sequence). The CDR3 has 13 amino acids.

This clone was recorded once. V is TRBV3-1 (or the pseudogene TRBV3-2) and J is TRBJ2-3; possibly TRBD2 for D (6 bases). Trimming cost V 4 bases and J 2 bases, with 16 bases left between them. From germline, CDR1 is LGHDT and CDR2 YNNKEL (reference sequence). The CDR3 loop spans 16 amino acids. CDR3 loop: CASSPKMRGFTDTQYF. CDR3 nucleotide sequence: TGTGCCAGCAGCCCCAAAATGCGGGGATTCACAGATACGCAGTATTTT.

The chain uses TRBV5-4 and TRBJ1-1, with D perhaps TRBD1 (5 bases). Looked up from germline, CDR1 is SGHNT and CDR2 is YYREEE (reference sequence). V was cut by 0 bases and J by 8 bases, with 8 bases left in between. CDR3 length: 12 amino acids. CDR3 residues: CASSLGGNEAFF. The CDR3 DNA reads as TGTGCCAGCAGCTTGGGGGGCAACGAAGCTTTCTTT. Using reference TRBV5-4 and TRBJ1-1 for the parts outside the CDR3, the full variable domain is ETGVTQSPTHLIKTRGQQVTLRCSSQSGHNTVSWYQQALGQGPQFIFQYYREEENGRGNFPPRFSGLQFPNYSSELNVNALELDDSALYLCASSLGGNEAFFGQGTRLTVV.

The chain couples TRBV9 to TRBJ2-6; D perhaps matches TRBD1 (5 bases). V lost 4 bases and J 0 bases, leaving 11 bases between the germline ends. This CDR3 has 16 amino acids. Per germline, CDR1 SGDLS and CDR2 YYNGEE. CDR3 DNA sequence: TGTGCCAGCAGCTCCCGACAGCTCTCTGGGGCCAACGTCCTGACTTTC. Its translation is CASSSRQLSGANVLTF.

The chain links TRBV13 to TRBJ1-1; TRBD1 matches at 8 bases. From germline, CDR1 is PRHDT and CDR2 FYEKMQ (reference sequence). The CDR3 has 16 amino acids. Trimming cost V 6 bases and J 10 bases; bases outside gene matches: 19. The CDR3 loop is CASSLLLAGGFGLAFF. CDR3 sequence (DNA): TGTGCCAGCAGTCTCTTGCTGGCAGGGGGCTTTGGGCTAGCTTTCTTT.

V is TRBV19 and J is TRBJ2-3, with 7 positions matching TRBD2. Germline assignment: CDR1 LNHDA and CDR2 SQIVND (reference sequence). Losses at the gene ends were 1 base for V and 5 bases for J; bases not matched to a gene: 9. This CDR3 contains 16 residues. CDR3 bases: TGTGCCAGTAGTATAGGGTCGGCGGGGGAGGGAGATACGCAGTATTTT. This sequence encodes CASSIGSAGEGDTQYF.

This clone occurred once. The J gene is TRBJ2-7, the V gene TRBV21-1; the table assigns TRBD1, which was not confirmed against the DNA. TRBV21-1 is a listed pseudogene. This CDR3 spans 15 amino acids. The CDR3 protein is CASSKGQGELVEQYF. CDR3 nucleotides: TGTGCCAGCAGCAAAGGGCAGGGGGAATTAGTCGAGCAGTACTTC.

The chain recombines TRBV11-2 with TRBJ2-1, with TRBD2 identical over 14 bases. Unmatched junction bases numbered 8, after V lost 3 bases and J lost 7 bases. The CDR3 spans 17 residues. Germline CDR1 and CDR2: SGHAT and FQNNGV. Written as DNA, the CDR3 is TGTGCCAGCAGCTTGACTAGCGGGGGGGCCTCTGTGAATGAGCAGTTCTTC. Amino acid sequence: CASSLTSGGASVNEQFF. Combining the CDR3 with reference TRBV11-2 and TRBJ2-1 gives the whole variable domain EAGVAQSPRYKIIEKRQSVAFWCNPISGHATLYWYQQILGQGPKLLIQFQNNGVVDDSQLPKDRFSAERLKGVDSTLKIQPAKLEDSAVYLCASSLTSGGASVNEQFFGPGTRLTVL.

This clone was observed a few times. The J gene is TRBJ1-4, the V gene TRBV9; the D gene is possibly TRBD1 (6 bases). Germline CDR1 and CDR2: SGDLS and YYNGEE. V was clipped by 3 bases and J by 8 bases, with 17 bases between them. There are 15 residues in the CDR3. The CDR3 DNA sequence: TGTGCCAGCAGCGCCCCGGGGGGCATCGGCGAAAAACTGTTTTTT. This translates into CASSAPGGIGEKLFF.

The rearrangement links TRBV7-2 to TRBJ1-4, with D uncertain. Looked up from germline, CDR1 is SGHTA and CDR2 is FQGNSA. The V and J ends lost 1 base and 2 bases respectively, with 5 bases between them. The CDR3 has 14 residues. DNA of the CDR3: TGTGCCAGCAGCTTAGAACGGACTAATGAAAAACTGTTTTTT. This gives the protein CASSLERTNEKLFF.

The chain has TRBV25-1 and TRBJ2-3, with 11 bases matching TRBD2. V lost 0 bases to trimming and J lost 6 bases; unmatched junction nucleotides: 5. Germline V CDR1 and CDR2: MGHDK, SYGVNS. The CDR3 is 16 amino acids. The CDR3 loop reads CASSEYSGGASDTQYF. The DNA of the CDR3 is TGTGCCAGCAGTGAATATAGCGGGGGGGCATCCGATACGCAGTATTTT.

V is TRBV4-1 and J is TRBJ1-3; 10 nucleotides line up with TRBD1. The CDR3 runs 16 residues. Germline V lookup: CDR1 MGHRA, CDR2 YSYEKL. V lost 4 bases and J lost 4; bases outside the gene matches: 7. The DNA for the CDR3 is TGCGCCAGCAGCCTAGGACAGGGGGAAGGAGGAAACACCATATATTTT. Translating it yields CASSLGQGEGGNTIYF.

As DNA, the CDR3 is TGTGCCTGGAGCCTACCGGGACTACGGGGCTACACCTTC. The encoded protein is CAWSLPGLRGYTF. V gene TRBV30 combines with J gene TRBJ1-2, with a tentative D call TRBD1 (5 bases). V dropped 3 bases and J dropped 8 bases, with 16 bases sitting between them. CDR3 length equals 13 residues. Germline loops: CDR1 GTSNPN, CDR2 SVGIG (reference sequence).

J is TRBJ2-7 and V is TRBV15; 9 bases map to TRBD1. CDR3 size: 14 residues. J gave up 4 bases and V 1 base, and 2 bases lay outside the gene matches. CDR1 LNHNV and CDR2 YYDKDF come from the germline V gene (reference sequence). Here the CDR3 reads CATSRAGQGYEQYF. In DNA form, the CDR3 reads TGTGCCACCAGCAGAGCGGGACAGGGTTACGAGCAGTACTTC.

The CDR3 sequence is CASSLKTGGRTEAFF. CDR3 bases: TGCGCCAGCAGCTTGAAGACAGGGGGAAGGACTGAAGCTTTCTTT. This chain links TRBV5-1 with TRBJ1-1; 9 bases line up with TRBD1. CDR3 length: 15 residues. CDR1 is SGHRS, CDR2 YFSETQ, per germline. V lost 1 base and J lost 5; bases outside the gene matches: 6.

With regard to this clone: Other DNA sequences in this sample translate to the same CDR3. The chain employs TRBV6-6 and TRBJ1-2; possible D gene TRBD1, 5 bases. The CDR3 runs to 14 residues. V lost 5 bases and J 2 bases, leaving 12 bases between the germline ends. Germline-derived CDR1 and CDR2 are MNHNY and SVGAGI (reference sequence). CDR3 sequence reads: CASSGNDRNYGYTF. CDR3 nucleotide sequence: TGTGCCAGCAGTGGTAATGACAGAAACTATGGCTACACCTTC.

V is TRBV7-8 and J is TRBJ1-2, with D possibly matching TRBD1 (5 bases). Trimming pared 5 bases from V and 8 bases from J, leaving 9 bases between. CDR3 length equals 11 residues. CDR1 and CDR2 (germline): SGHVS, FQNEAQ. CDR3 nucleotides: TGTGCCAGCAGCCGCGGGGGGGGCTACACCTTC. Translating gives CASSRGGGYTF. The full variable domain, in which reference TRBV7-8 and TRBJ1-2 provide the parts outside the CDR3, is GAGVSQSPRYKVAKRGQDVALRCDPISGHVSLFWYQQALGQGPEFLTYFQNEAQLDKSGLPSDRFFAERPEGSVSTLKIQRTQQEDSAVYLCASSRGGGYTFGSGTRLTVV.

V gene TRBV27 combines with J gene TRBJ1-1, with 7 bases identical to TRBD1. This CDR3 spans 15 amino acids. Per germline, CDR1 MNHEY and CDR2 SMNVEV (reference sequence). V was pared by 5 bases and J by 1 base, with 7 bases of the junction left unmatched. CDR3 region: CASSKTGVWNTEAFF. In DNA, the CDR3 is TGTGCCAGCAGTAAAACAGGGGTCTGGAACACTGAAGCTTTCTTT.